The clone carrying this T cell receptor (beta chain) was counted only a few times. The antigen is not known. This entry is derived from a study of T cells in Graves' hyperthyroidism and ophthalmopathy. Study conclusions and caveats: Using 13 V-J features, a model discriminated ophthalmopathy from stable hyperthyroidism.

Active moderate-to-severe ophthalmopathy, Clinical Activity Score at least 3, NOSPECS at least 4, under 3 months' duration. On the basis of clinical symptoms, serum thyroxine and TRAb, thyroid ultrasound and orbital computed tomography, diagnoses were made. Fresh peripheral blood, around 9.3 ml, was the source of the PBMCs. CDR3 size: 11 residues. Germline CDR1 MGHDK, CDR2 SYGVNS. Trimming removed 6 bases from V and 8 bases from J, with 10 bases in between. Amplification of TCR beta CDR3 regions was performed using RNA transcripts as template. HTBI primers were employed in a first-round RT-PCR of the TCR CDR3. TCRdb reanalysed the multiplex PCR reads using MiXCR and keeps one entry per CDR3 protein. The sample lists under 500,000 distinct CDR3 sequences, roughly an eighth occurring once.

Sequenced sample: blood. The rearrangement uses TRBV25-1 and TRBJ1-2, with D maybe TRBD1 (5 bases). The TCR originated in a man in his fifties or sixties with Graves' ophthalmopathy. The CDR3 loop is CASSNTGGYTF. CDR3 DNA sequence: TGTGCCAGCAGCAACACAGGAGGCTACACCTTC.